Following are 17 T cell receptor beta chains from one sample sequenced in a study of cytomegalovirus exposure and HLA in healthy donors. The PCR used 60 Vbeta and 13 Jbeta primers. Clones were sequenced by immunoSEQ multiplex PCR, and TCRdb holds only the in-frame ones, with some missing. The sample lists 90,000 to 130,000 clones, around four fifths seen once, with around 3% in the top ten. Material for sequencing was PBMCs. The source is a woman aged 55-75 years in good health and CMV-seropositive.

The CDR3 loop reads CASSYSLAGLDEQFF. DNA of the CDR3: TGCGCCAGCAGCTATTCACTAGCGGGATTGGATGAGCAGTTCTTC. The chain uses TRBV5-1 and TRBJ2-1; 10 positions agree with TRBD2. Unmatched junction bases numbered 8, after V lost 3 bases and J lost 8 bases. This CDR3 spans 15 amino acids. Germline CDR1 SGHRS, CDR2 YFSETQ. Full variable domain (missing parts from reference TRBV5-1 and TRBJ2-1): KAGVTQTPRYLIKTRGQQVTLSCSPISGHRSVSWYQQTPGQGLQFLFEYFSETQRNKGNFPGRFSGRQFSNSRSEMNVSTLELGDSALYLCASSYSLAGLDEQFFGPGTRLTVL.

The J gene is TRBJ2-2, the V gene TRBV29-1; 13 bases fit TRBD2. Trimming removed 4 bases from V and 6 bases from J; junction bases left unmatched: 2. CDR1 is SQVTM and CDR2 is ANQGSEA in the germline V gene. The CDR3 spans 14 residues. For the CDR3, the DNA is TGCAGCGTTGCCGGGACTAGCGGGGCCGGGGAGCTGTTTTTT. This codes for CSVAGTSGAGELFF.

The chain combines TRBV28 with TRBJ2-5, with D possibly TRBD2 on 6 matching bases. The ends were cut back, 4 bases at V and 7 bases at J, with 10 bases in the middle. The CDR3 contains 12 residues. Germline V lookup: CDR1 MDHEN, CDR2 SYDVKM. As DNA, the CDR3 is TGTGCCAGCAGTTCCATAGCGGTGACCCAGTACTTC. Protein product: CASSSIAVTQYF.

The gene calls are TRBV2 and TRBJ2-1; TRBD1 might be the D (6 bases). Trimming removed 7 bases at V and 6 bases at J, with 19 bases between. The CDR3 runs to 15 residues. CDR1 and CDR2 (germline): SNHLY, FYNNEI. Here the CDR3 DNA reads TGTGCCAGCACCAGAACAGGGCGGTTACTCAATGAGCAGTTCTTC. Translated: CASTRTGRLLNEQFF.

This rearrangement joins TRBV7-9 to TRBJ2-5; possible D gene TRBD2, 6 bases. In germline, CDR1 is SEHNR, CDR2 FQNEAQ (reference sequence). With 1 base removed from V and 2 bases from J, the gap between germline ends came to 14 bases. The CDR3 loop spans 16 amino acids. The CDR3 loop reads CASSLGAGLAQETQYF. CDR3 bases: TGTGCCAGCAGCTTAGGGGCGGGGCTAGCGCAAGAGACCCAGTACTTC.

The chain combines TRBV18 with TRBJ2-7, with TRBD2 as a possible D gene (5 bases). CDR1 and CDR2 from the germline V gene are KGHSH and LQKENI. This CDR3 contains 13 residues. Trimming cost V 3 bases and J 5 bases, with 11 bases left between them. The chain's CDR3 is CASSPLSGNEQYF. The CDR3 nucleotides are TGTGCCAGCTCACCGTTGAGCGGCAACGAGCAGTACTTC. The full variable domain, with the rest looked up from reference TRBV18 and TRBJ2-7, is NAGVMQNPRHLVRRRGQEARLRCSPMKGHSHVYWYRQLPEEGLKFMVYLQKENIIDESGMPKERFSAEFPKEGPSILRIQQVVRGDSAAYFCASSPLSGNEQYFGPGTRLTVT.

The chain is built from TRBV7-3 and TRBJ1-1; TRBD1 is a possible D gene (5 bases). The CDR3 is 14 residues long. Germline V gene data show CDR1 as SGHTA and CDR2 as FQGTGA. The V and J ends lost 0 bases and 4 bases respectively, with 9 bases between them. The CDR3 DNA reads as TGTGCCAGCAGCTTAACTTTCCAGGGCACTGAAGCTTTCTTT. The encoded protein is CASSLTFQGTEAFF.

This chain joins TRBV2 and TRBJ2-5; 8 nucleotides align to TRBD2. With 6 bases clipped from V and 5 bases from J, the junction kept 11 bases outside the gene matches. The length of the CDR3 is 15 residues. CDR1 is SNHLY and CDR2 is FYNNEI in the germline V gene. The DNA of the CDR3 is TGTGCCAGCAGCCTACGGGGGGGTTTTATGGAGACCCAGTACTTC. As protein: CASSLRGGFMETQYF.

This chain links TRBV5-4 with TRBJ1-6; a weak D match, TRBD1 (6 bases). CDR3 length: 15 residues. CDR1 and CDR2 from the germline V gene are SGHNT and YYREEE (reference sequence). Deletions cut 4 bases from V and 7 bases from J, with 15 bases between. The CDR3 sequence: CASSVQGLGNSPLHF. The DNA for the CDR3 is TGTGCCAGCAGCGTCCAGGGGCTGGGCAATTCACCCCTCCACTTT.

The rearrangement links TRBV10-1 to TRBJ1-1; 7 nucleotides agree with TRBD1. Germline values: CDR1 WNHNN, CDR2 SYGVQD (reference sequence). The ends lost 6 bases at V and 3 bases at J; junction bases unmatched: 13. The CDR3 has 16 residues. CDR3 nucleotide sequence: TGCGCCAGCAGAGCCCCTCTGACAGGGCGGGACACTGAAGCTTTCTTT. This encodes CASRAPLTGRDTEAFF.

The gene calls are TRBV14 and TRBJ1-1; D call uncertain. V lost 6 bases to trimming and J lost 3 bases, with 17 bases between them. The CDR3 is 15 residues long. Germline CDR1 SGHDN, CDR2 FVKESK. The CDR3 region is CASRPLAADDTEAFF. The CDR3 bases are TGTGCCAGCAGACCCCTGGCGGCAGACGACACTGAAGCTTTCTTT.

The chain joins TRBV19 to TRBJ2-3, with D tentatively TRBD1 (6 bases). Germline V CDR1 and CDR2: LNHDA, SQIVND (reference sequence). Deletions cut 8 bases from V and 0 bases from J, with 12 bases between. The CDR3 consists of 14 residues. CDR3 in amino acids: CASSQGSSTDTQYF. The DNA of the CDR3 is TGTGCCAGTTCACAGGGCTCTAGCACAGATACGCAGTATTTT.

The chain carries TRBV28 and TRBJ1-1; D not resolved. This CDR3 contains 12 residues. Trimming took 2 bases from V and 6 from J, leaving 7 bases between them. Germline V gene data show CDR1 as MDHEN and CDR2 as SYDVKM. CDR3 bases: TGTGCCAGCAGTTTAGTCCAGGCTGAAGCTTTCTTT. Its translation is CASSLVQAEAFF.

This clone was detected only once. The rearrangement links TRBV7-9 to TRBJ2-1; TRBD2 matches at 8 bases. The CDR3 totals 16 residues. V was clipped by 4 bases and J by 1 base; unmatched bases: 6. Germline CDR1 reads SEHNR; CDR2 reads FQNEAQ (reference sequence). As DNA, the CDR3 is TGTGCCAGCAGCTCCGGGAGGGAAAGTTCCTACAATGAGCAGTTCTTC. Amino acids: CASSSGRESSYNEQFF.

As regards this clone: Additional DNA sequences in this sample encode the identical CDR3. This chain joins TRBV6-5 and TRBJ2-1; D not certain. The V end lost 5 bases, the J end lost 3 bases, and 8 bases lay between the germline ends. Germline CDR1 is MNHEY and CDR2 is SVGAGI. CDR3 length equals 13 residues. The CDR3 coding sequence is TGTGCCAGCAGTACCCGCGGCTACAATGAGCAGTTCTTC. Its translation is CASSTRGYNEQFF.

As DNA, the CDR3 is TGTGCCAGCAGTCCCGGGACAGCGAACACTGAAGCTTTCTTT. This sequence encodes CASSPGTANTEAFF. The genes are TRBV6-6 and TRBJ1-1; 7 bases fit TRBD1. Germline lookup yields CDR1 MNHNY and CDR2 SVGAGI (reference sequence). This CDR3 contains 14 residues. The V segment lost 5 bases and the J segment 1 base; nucleotides outside the gene matches: 4.

In its sample, this clone was seen a few times. V is TRBV27 and J is TRBJ2-7; TRBD1 might be the D (7 bases). The CDR3 runs 15 residues. Trimming shortened V by 4 bases and J by 2 bases, and 15 bases separated the two germline ends. Per the germline V gene, CDR1 is MNHEY and CDR2 is SMNVEV (reference sequence). DNA of the CDR3: TGTGCCAGCAGTTCGTGGGCAGGGGGGACCTACGAGCAGTACTTC. It is translated as CASSSWAGGTYEQYF.